This T cell receptor beta chain was profiled in a study of T cell responses to AZD1222 COVID-19 vaccine. Overall study results and limits: Following two doses of AZD1222, Spike-specific TCR breadth and depth rose.

Method: immunoSEQ multiplex PCR; TCRdb's copy keeps in-frame clones and lacks some. The data contain over 130,000 clones, about 93% of them singletons. The CDR3 extends over 15 amino acids. Germline CDR1 and CDR2: MNHEY and SVGAGI. V was clipped by 2 bases and J by 8 bases; unmatched bases: 11. About this clone itself: No antigen is known for it.

The V gene is TRBV6-5, the J gene TRBJ1-2, with TRBD1 identical over 7 bases. This specimen was peripheral blood, taken 28 days after the second AZD1222 dose. This clonotype was obtained from an adult who received the AZD1222 COVID-19 vaccine. CDR3 sequence (DNA): TGTGCCAGCAGTTACACAACTCAGGGGGGTGGAGGCTACACCTTC. Translation gives CASSYTTQGGGGYTF.